This T cell receptor (beta chain) comes out of a study of CD8 T cells in ankylosing spondylitis. Study-level results: Disease-associated clonotypes exhibited CD8+ identity and were relatively infrequent in peripheral blood. Earlier studies detected some motif variants in reactive arthritis synovial fluid and blood. Matched ankylosing spondylitis synovial fluid reportedly showed significant enrichment of disease-linked clones.

As the method for making TCR beta libraries, quantitative 5'-RACE with molecular barcodes was used. A single record per CDR3 protein comes from TCRdb applying MiXCR to the 5' RACE reads. The sample holds around 300,000 distinct CDR3 sequences, about 15% seen once. With V trimmed by 5 bases and J by 0 bases, 14 bases remained unmatched. This CDR3 has 18 residues. The germline gives CDR1 SGHKS, CDR2 YYEKEE (reference sequence). This clonotype has more than one count but fewer than ten. Antigen specificity is unknown. The sequenced material came from blood, either unsorted or a sorted T cell fraction (not recorded which). The sequence was obtained from a male donor with ankylosing spondylitis or in good health (not recorded which). The chain uses TRBV5-5 and TRBJ2-1; 7 bases line up with TRBD1. The chain's CDR3 is CASRRTPTGTSSYNEQFF. The DNA for the CDR3 is TGTGCCAGCAGGCGCACACCGACAGGGACGAGCTCCTACAATGAGCAGTTCTTC.